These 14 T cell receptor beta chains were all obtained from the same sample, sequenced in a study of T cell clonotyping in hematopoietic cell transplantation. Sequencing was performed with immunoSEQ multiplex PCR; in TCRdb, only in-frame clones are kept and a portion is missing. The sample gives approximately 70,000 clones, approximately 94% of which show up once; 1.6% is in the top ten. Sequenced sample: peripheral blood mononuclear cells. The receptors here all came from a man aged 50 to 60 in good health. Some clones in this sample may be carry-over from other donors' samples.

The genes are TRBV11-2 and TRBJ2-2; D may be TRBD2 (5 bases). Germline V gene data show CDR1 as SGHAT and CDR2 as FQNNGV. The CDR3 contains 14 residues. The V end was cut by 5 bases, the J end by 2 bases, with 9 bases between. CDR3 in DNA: TGTGCCAGCAGCACTGGACTCAACACCGGGGAGCTGTTTTTT. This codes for CASSTGLNTGELFF.

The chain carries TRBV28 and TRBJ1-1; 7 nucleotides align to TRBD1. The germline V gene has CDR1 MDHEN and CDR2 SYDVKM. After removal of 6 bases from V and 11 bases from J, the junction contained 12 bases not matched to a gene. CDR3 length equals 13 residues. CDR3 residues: CASSPPGDRYAFF. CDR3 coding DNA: TGTGCCAGCAGCCCTCCAGGGGACAGATATGCTTTCTTT.

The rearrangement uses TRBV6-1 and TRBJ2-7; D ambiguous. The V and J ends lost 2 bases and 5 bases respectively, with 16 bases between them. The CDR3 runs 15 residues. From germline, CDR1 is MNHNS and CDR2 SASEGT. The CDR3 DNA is TGTGCCAGCAGTGAATCGTCCTTTAAATCCGACGAGCAGTACTTC. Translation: CASSESSFKSDEQYF.

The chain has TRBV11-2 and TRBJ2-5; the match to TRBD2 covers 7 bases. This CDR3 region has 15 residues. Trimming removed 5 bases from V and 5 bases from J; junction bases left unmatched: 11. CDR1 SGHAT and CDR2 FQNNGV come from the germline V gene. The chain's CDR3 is CASSLPGLPRETQYF. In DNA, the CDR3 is TGTGCCAGCAGCCTCCCGGGACTACCGCGGGAGACCCAGTACTTC.

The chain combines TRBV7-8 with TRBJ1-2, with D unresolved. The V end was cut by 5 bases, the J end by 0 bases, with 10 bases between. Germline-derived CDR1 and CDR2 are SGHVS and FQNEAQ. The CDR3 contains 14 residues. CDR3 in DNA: TGTGCCAGCAGCGAAACCGAGGCTAACTATGGCTACACCTTC. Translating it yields CASSETEANYGYTF.

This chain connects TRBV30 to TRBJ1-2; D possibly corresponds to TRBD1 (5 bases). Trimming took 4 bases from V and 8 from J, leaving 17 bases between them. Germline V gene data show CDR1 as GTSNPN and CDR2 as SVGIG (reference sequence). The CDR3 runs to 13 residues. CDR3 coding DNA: TGTGCCTGGACCTGGGGGGGAGGGGAGGGCTACACCTTC. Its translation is CAWTWGGGEGYTF.

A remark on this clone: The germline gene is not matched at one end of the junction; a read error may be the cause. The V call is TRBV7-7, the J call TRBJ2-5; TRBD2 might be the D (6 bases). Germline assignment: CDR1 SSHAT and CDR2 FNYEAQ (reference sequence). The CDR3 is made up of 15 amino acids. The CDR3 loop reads CASSLDGGWQETQYF. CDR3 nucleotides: TGTGCTAGCAGCTTAGACGGGGGATGGCAAGAGACCCAGTACTTC.

The CDR3 here is CASAGGAFGNTIYF. DNA for the CDR3: TGTGCCAGCGCAGGGGGCGCCTTTGGAAACACCATATATTTT. This chain joins TRBV7-9 and TRBJ1-3; 8 bases are shared with TRBD1. Per the germline V gene, CDR1 is SEHNR and CDR2 is FQNEAQ (reference sequence). V shed 8 bases, J shed 3 bases, and the junction held 6 bases outside the gene matches. There are 14 residues in the CDR3.

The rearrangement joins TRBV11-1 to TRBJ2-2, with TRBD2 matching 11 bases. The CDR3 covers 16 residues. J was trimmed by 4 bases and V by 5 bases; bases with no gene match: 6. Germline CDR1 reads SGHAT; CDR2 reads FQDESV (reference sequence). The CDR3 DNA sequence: TGTGCCAGCAGCCAACTAGCGGGAGATAGCACCGGGGAGCTGTTTTTT. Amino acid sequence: CASSQLAGDSTGELFF.

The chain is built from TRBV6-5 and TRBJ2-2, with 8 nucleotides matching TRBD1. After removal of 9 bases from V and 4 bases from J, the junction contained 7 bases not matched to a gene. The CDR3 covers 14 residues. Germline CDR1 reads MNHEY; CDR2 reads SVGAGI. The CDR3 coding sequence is TGTGCCAGTAGCAGGGGGCGCCGCACCGGGGAGCTGTTTTTT. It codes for CASSRGRRTGELFF.

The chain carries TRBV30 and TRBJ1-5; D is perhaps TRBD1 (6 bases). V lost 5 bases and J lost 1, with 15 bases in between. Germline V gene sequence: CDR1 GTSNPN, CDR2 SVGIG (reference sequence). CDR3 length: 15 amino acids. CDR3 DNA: TGTGCCTGGGGCCCCGGGACAACAAGCAATCAGCCCCAGCATTTT. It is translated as CAWGPGTTSNQPQHF.

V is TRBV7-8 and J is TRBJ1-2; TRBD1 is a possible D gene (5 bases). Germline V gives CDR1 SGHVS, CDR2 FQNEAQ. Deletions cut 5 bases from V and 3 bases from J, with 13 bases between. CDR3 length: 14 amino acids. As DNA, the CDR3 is TGTGCCAGCAGCCCCGGGGGGGGATACTATGGCTACACCTTC. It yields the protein CASSPGGGYYGYTF.

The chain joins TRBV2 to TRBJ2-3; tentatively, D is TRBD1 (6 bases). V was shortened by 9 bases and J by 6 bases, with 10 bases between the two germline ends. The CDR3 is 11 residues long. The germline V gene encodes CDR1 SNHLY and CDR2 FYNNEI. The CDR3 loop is CASIRGDTQYF. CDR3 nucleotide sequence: TGTGCCAGTATCAGGGGCGATACGCAGTATTTT. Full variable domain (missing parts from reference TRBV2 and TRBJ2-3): EPEVTQTPSHQVTQMGQEVILRCVPISNHLYFYWYRQILGQKVEFLVSFYNNEISEKSEIFDDQFSVERPDGSNFTLKIRSTKLEDSAMYFCASIRGDTQYFGPGTRLTVL.

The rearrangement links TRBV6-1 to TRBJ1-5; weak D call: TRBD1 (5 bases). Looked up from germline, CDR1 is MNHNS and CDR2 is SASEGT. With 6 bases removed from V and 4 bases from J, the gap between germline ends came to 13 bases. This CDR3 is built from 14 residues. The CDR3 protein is CASSGQQANQPQHF. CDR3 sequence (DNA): TGTGCCAGCAGCGGCCAACAGGCAAATCAGCCCCAGCATTTT.